The subject of this entry is one TCR beta chain. Its matching antigen is unknown. The sample originates from a study of graft-versus-host responses after intestinal transplantation. On the study more broadly: Among the recipients, all got anti-thymocyte globulin induction and then tacrolimus and steroids for about 3 years.

Only in-frame clones appear in the TCRdb table, and some are missing; sequencing was by immunoSEQ multiplex PCR. The sample shows tens of thousands of clones, roughly 89% of them seen only once. The CDR3 runs to 14 residues. In germline, CDR1 is MNHEY, CDR2 SMNVEV (reference sequence). V dropped 5 bases and J dropped 6 bases, with 11 bases sitting between them. This TCR derives from a human donor who received an intestinal transplant. The J gene is TRBJ1-6, the V gene TRBV27; D is unclear. This material consisted of unstimulated CD4+ T cells sorted from spleen or lymph node cells, taken before intestinal transplant. Here the CDR3 reads CASSASWANSPLHF. The CDR3 DNA is TGTGCCAGCAGTGCGTCCTGGGCTAATTCACCCCTCCACTTT.